This T cell receptor beta chain was identified in a study of vaccination and CD4 T cells after COVID-19. Specified treatment: approximately 10-day PBMC culture with coronavirus spike peptide pools or control peptides (ViraFEST assay). Convalescent patients tested SARS-CoV-2 PCR positive from March to December 2020, before Alpha, Beta and Delta emerged. Study-wide findings and caveats: Convalescent patients displayed spike mono-reactivity in 304 of 307 vaccine-specific clones.

The Oncomine TCR Beta short-read assay sequenced DNA from cultured CD4+ T cells. TCRdb redid the calling of the PCR reads with MiXCR, one entry per CDR3 protein. The data contain some 12,000 distinct CDR3 sequences, about 60% of them singletons. Germline assignment: CDR1 DFQATT and CDR2 SNEGSKA (reference sequence). V was cut by 4 bases and J by 4 bases, with 9 bases left in between. CDR3 size: 12 residues. This clonotype was seen only a few times. Its antigen remains unknown. J is TRBJ2-3 and V is TRBV20-1; D possibly matches TRBD1 or TRBD2 (5 bases each). Sample: CD4+ T cells from blood, cultured in vitro. The receptor was isolated from a human donor who had recovered from COVID-19. The CDR3 region has the DNA TGCAGTGCTACCCGAGGGGCAGATACGCAGTATTTT. This codes for CSATRGADTQYF.